This TCR beta chain is drawn from a study of CD8 T cells in acute hepatitis C reinfection. The repertoire was sequenced with immunoSEQ multiplex PCR; TCRdb's copy has only in-frame clones and lacks some. Of more than 35,000 clones listed, about 83% are singletons. Regarding time point: naive CD8 control sorted from an acute-time-point sample. Surface staining used CD3, CD8 and CD45RO, with dead cells excluded. CDR3 size: 15 residues. The germline V gene encodes CDR1 SEHNR and CDR2 FQNEAQ (reference sequence). Trimming cost V 4 bases and J 8 bases; bases outside gene matches: 11. The source is a man aged 25-45 years with chronic hepatitis C. V gene TRBV7-9 combines with J gene TRBJ2-1; 7 bases line up with TRBD2. Sequences were obtained from naive CD8+ T cells from PBMCs. CDR3 sequence (DNA): TGTGCCAGCAGCTCGGGACTAAGGGCGAGTCATGAGCAGTTCTTC. It translates to CASSSGLRASHEQFF. Filled out from reference TRBV7-9 and TRBJ2-1, the complete variable domain reads DTGVSQNPRHKITKRGQNVTFRCDPISEHNRLYWYRQTLGQGPEFLTYFQNEAQLEKSRLLSDRFSAERPKGSFSTLEIQRTEQGDSAMYLCASSSGLRASHEQFFGPGTRLTVL.